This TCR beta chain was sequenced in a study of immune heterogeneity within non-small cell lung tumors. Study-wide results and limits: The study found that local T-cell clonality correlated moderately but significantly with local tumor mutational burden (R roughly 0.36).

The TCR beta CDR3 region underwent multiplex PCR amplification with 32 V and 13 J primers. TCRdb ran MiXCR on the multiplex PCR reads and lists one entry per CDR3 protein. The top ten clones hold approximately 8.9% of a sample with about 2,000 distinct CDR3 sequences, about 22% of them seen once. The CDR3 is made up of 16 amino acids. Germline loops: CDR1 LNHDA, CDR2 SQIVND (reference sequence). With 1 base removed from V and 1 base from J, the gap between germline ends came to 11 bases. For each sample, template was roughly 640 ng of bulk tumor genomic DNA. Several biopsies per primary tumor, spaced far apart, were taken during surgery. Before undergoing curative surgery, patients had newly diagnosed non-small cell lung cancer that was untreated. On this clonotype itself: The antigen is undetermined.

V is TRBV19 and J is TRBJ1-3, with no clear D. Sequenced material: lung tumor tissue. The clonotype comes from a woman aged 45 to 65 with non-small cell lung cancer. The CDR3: CASSIVAPLSGNTIYF. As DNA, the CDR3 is TGTGCCAGTAGTATAGTGGCTCCTCTTTCTGGAAACACCATATATTTT.